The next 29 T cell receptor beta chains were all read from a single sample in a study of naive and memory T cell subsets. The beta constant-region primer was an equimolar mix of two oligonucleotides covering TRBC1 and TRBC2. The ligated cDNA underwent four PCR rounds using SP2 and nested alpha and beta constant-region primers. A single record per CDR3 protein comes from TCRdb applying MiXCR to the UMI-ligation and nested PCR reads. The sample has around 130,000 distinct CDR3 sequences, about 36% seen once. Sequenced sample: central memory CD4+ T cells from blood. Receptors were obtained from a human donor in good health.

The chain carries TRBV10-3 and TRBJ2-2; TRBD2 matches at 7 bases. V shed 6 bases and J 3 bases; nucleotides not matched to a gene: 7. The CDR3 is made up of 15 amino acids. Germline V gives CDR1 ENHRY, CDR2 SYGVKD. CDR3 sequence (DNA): TGTGCCATCAGCCCTGGGACTATTTACACCGGGGAGCTGTTTTTT. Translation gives CAISPGTIYTGELFF.

The CDR3 loop reads CASSLDGDRRHGYTF. The CDR3 DNA follows: TGTGCCAGCAGTTTAGATGGGGACAGGCGACATGGCTACACCTTC. The chain is built from TRBV12-3 or TRBV12-4 and TRBJ1-2, with TRBD1 matching over 8 bases. This CDR3 is 15 amino acids long. V shed 1 base and J 6 bases; nucleotides not matched to a gene: 7.

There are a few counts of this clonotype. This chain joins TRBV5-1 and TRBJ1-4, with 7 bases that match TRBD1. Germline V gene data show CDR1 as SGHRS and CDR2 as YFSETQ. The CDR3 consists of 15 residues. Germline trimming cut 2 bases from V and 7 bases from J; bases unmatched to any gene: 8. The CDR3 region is CASSFLQGVGEKLFF. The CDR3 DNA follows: TGCGCCAGCAGCTTCCTTCAGGGGGTTGGTGAAAAACTGTTTTTT.

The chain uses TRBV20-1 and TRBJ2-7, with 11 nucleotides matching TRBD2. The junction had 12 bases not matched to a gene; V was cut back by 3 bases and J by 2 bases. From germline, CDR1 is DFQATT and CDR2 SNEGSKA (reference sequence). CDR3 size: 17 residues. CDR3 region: CSASKEIAGGPTYEQYF. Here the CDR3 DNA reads TGCAGTGCTAGTAAGGAAATAGCGGGAGGGCCTACCTACGAGCAGTACTTC.

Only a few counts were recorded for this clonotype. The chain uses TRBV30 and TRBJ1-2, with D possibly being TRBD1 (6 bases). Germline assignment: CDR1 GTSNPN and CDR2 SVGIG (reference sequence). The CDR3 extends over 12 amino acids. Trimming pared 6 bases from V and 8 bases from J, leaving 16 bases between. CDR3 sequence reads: CACRTTGAGYTF. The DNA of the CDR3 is TGTGCCTGCCGTACAACGGGGGCAGGCTACACCTTC.

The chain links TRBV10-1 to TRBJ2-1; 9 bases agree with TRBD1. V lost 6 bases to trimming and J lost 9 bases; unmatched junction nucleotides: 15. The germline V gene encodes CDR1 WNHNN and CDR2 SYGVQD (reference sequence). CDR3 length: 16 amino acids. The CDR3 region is CASRAGTGPGDVEQFF. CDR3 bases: TGCGCCAGCAGAGCGGGGACAGGGCCGGGGGATGTTGAGCAGTTCTTC.

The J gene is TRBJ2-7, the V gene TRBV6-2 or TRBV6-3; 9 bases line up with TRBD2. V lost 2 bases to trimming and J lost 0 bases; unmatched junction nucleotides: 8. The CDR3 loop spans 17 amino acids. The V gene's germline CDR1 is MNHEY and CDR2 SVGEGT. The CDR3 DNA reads TGTGCCAGCAGTTACCGTTCTAGCGGGGCCTACTCCTACGAGCAGTACTTC. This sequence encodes CASSYRSSGAYSYEQYF.

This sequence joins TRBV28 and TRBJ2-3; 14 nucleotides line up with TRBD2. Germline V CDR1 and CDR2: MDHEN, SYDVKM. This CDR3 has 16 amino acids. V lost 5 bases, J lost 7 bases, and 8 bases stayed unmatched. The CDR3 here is CASSQPGTSGRNTQYF. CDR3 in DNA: TGTGCCAGCAGTCAACCCGGGACTAGCGGGAGAAATACGCAGTATTTT.

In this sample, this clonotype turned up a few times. Here the CDR3 reads CASSLSGWDYNEQFF. DNA for the CDR3: TGTGCCAGCAGTTTATCGGGGTGGGACTACAATGAGCAGTTCTTC. The V gene is TRBV12-3 or TRBV12-4, the J gene TRBJ2-1; tentative D call: TRBD2 (5 bases). The CDR3 length is 15 residues. Trimming removed 2 bases from V and 3 bases from J, with 11 bases in between.

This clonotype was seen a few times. CDR3 sequence (DNA): TGCGCCAGCAGCTTGCCGTCAGCCACCTACGAGCAGTACTTC. Translation: CASSLPSATYEQYF. V is TRBV5-1 and J is TRBJ2-7; no clear D gene. This CDR3 contains 14 residues. CDR1 SGHRS and CDR2 YFSETQ come from the germline V gene. Trimming removed 1 base from V and 2 bases from J, with 10 bases in between.

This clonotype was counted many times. The CDR3 region is CASSQRGGSSSPLHF. For the CDR3, the DNA is TGTGCCAGCAGCCAAAGGGGGGGATCGAGCTCACCCCTCCACTTT. The rearrangement joins TRBV3-1 to TRBJ1-6; D is possibly TRBD1 (6 bases). Germline V gene sequence: CDR1 LGHDT, CDR2 YNNKEL (reference sequence). Trimming left V 2 bases short and J 10 bases short, with 15 bases between. The CDR3 is 15 amino acids.

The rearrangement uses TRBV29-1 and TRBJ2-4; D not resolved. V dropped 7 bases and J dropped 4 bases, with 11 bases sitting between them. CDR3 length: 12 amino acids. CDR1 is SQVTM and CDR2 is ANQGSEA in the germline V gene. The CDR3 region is CSAVVGKNIQYF. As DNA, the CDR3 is TGCAGCGCTGTAGTAGGTAAAAACATTCAGTACTTC. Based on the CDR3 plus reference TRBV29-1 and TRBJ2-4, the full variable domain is SAVISQKPSRDICQRGTSLTIQCQVDSQVTMMFWYRQQPGQSLTLIATANQGSEATYESGFVIDKFPISRPNLTFSTLTVSNMSPEDSSIYLCSAVVGKNIQYFGAGTRLSVL.

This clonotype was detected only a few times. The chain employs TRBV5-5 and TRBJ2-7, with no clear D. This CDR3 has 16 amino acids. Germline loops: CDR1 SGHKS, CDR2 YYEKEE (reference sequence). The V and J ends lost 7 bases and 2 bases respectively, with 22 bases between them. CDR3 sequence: CASRPQSTTSAYEQYF. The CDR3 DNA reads TGTGCCAGCCGTCCCCAAAGTACAACGTCGGCCTACGAGCAGTACTTC. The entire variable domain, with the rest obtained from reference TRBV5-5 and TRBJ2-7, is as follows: DAGVTQSPTHLIKTRGQQVTLRCSPISGHKSVSWYQQVLGQGPQFIFQYYEKEERGRGNFPDRFSARQFPNYSSELNVNALLLGDSALYLCASRPQSTTSAYEQYFGPGTRLTVT.

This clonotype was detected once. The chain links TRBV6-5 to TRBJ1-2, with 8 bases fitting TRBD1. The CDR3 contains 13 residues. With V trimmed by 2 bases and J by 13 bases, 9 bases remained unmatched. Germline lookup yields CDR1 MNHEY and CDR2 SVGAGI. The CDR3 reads CASSYGSGGGVTF. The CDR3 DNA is TGTGCCAGCAGTTACGGGTCAGGGGGCGGTGTCACCTTC.

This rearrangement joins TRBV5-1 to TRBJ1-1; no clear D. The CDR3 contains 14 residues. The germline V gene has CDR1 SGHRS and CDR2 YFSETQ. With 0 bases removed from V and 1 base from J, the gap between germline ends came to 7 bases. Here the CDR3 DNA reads TGCGCCAGCAGCTTGGAGGGCAGGAACACTGAAGCTTTCTTT. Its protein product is CASSLEGRNTEAFF.

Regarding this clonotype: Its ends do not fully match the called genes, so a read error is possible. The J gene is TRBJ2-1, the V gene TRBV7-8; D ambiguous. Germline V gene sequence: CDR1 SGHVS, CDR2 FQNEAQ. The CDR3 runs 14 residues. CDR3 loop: CASSLGRAYNEQSF. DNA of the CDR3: TGTGCCAGCAGCTTAGGCCGGGCCTACAATGAGCAGTCCTTC.

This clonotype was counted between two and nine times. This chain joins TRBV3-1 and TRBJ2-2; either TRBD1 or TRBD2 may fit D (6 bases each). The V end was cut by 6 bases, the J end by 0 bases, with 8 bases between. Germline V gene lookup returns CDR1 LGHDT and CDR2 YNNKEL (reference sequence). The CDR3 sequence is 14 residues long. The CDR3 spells CASRGGPNTGELFF. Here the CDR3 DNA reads TGTGCCAGCAGAGGGGGGCCGAACACCGGGGAGCTGTTTTTT. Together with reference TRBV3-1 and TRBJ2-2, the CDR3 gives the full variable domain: DTAVSQTPKYLVTQMGNDKSIKCEQNLGHDTMYWYKQDSKKFLKIMFSYNNKELIINETVPNRFSPKSPDKAHLNLHINSLELGDSAVYFCASRGGPNTGELFFGEGSRLTVL.

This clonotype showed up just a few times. This CDR3 is CASSPIISPRMFF. CDR3 in DNA: TGTGCCAGCAGTCCCATCATTTCGCCAAGGATGTTCTTC. The chain links TRBV28 to TRBJ2-1; D call uncertain. This CDR3 contains 13 residues. With 5 bases removed from V and 15 bases from J, the gap between germline ends came to 20 bases. Germline values: CDR1 MDHEN, CDR2 SYDVKM.

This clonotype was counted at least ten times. The CDR3 coding sequence is TGTGCCAGCAGTTCCAGGGTAACTGGGGCCAACGTCCTGACTTTC. Amino acids: CASSSRVTGANVLTF. This sequence joins TRBV12-3 or TRBV12-4 and TRBJ2-6; perhaps TRBD1 as D (5 bases). V lost 4 bases and J lost 2, with 9 bases in between. The CDR3 totals 15 residues.

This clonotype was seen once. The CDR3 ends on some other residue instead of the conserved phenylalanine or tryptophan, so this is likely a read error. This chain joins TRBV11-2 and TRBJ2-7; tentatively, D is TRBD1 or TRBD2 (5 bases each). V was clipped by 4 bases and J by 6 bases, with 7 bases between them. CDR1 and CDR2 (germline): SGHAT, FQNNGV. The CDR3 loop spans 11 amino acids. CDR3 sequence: CASSWGPEQYS. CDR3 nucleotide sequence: TGTGCCAGCAGCTGGGGACCCGAGCAGTACTCC.

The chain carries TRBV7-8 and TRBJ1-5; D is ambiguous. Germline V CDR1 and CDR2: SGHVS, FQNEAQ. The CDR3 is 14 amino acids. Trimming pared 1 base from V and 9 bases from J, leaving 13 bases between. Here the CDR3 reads CASSLGRELRPQHF. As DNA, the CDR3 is TGTGCCAGCAGCTTAGGTCGGGAGTTAAGGCCCCAGCATTTT.

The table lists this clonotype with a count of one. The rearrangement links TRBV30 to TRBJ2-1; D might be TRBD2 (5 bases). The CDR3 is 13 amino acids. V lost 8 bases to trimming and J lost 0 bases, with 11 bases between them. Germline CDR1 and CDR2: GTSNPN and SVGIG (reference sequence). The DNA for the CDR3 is TGTGCCGGCAGTCGGGACTCCTACAATGAGCAGTTCTTC. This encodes CAGSRDSYNEQFF.

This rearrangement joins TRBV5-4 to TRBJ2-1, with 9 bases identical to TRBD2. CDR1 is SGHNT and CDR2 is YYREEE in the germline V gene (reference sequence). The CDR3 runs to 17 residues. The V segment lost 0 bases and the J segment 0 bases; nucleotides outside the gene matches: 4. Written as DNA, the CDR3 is TGTGCCAGCAGCTTGGGAGGCGGGAGGGCCTCCTACAATGAGCAGTTCTTC. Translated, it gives CASSLGGGRASYNEQFF.

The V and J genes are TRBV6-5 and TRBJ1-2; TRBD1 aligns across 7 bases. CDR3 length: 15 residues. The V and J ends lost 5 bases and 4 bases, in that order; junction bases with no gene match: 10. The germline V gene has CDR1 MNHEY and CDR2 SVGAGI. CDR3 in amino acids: CASSKGAGGGYGYTF. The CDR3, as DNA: TGTGCCAGCAGTAAAGGGGCAGGGGGGGGCTATGGCTACACCTTC.

CDR3 in amino acids: CASSLRSLNSGANVLTF. CDR3 coding DNA: TGTGCCAGCAGCTTAAGAAGTCTTAACTCTGGGGCCAACGTCCTGACTTTC. The chain links TRBV7-9 to TRBJ2-6; D uncertain. This CDR3 has 17 amino acids. The germline V gene has CDR1 SEHNR and CDR2 FQNEAQ (reference sequence). V was cut by 2 bases and J by 0 bases, with 11 bases left in between.

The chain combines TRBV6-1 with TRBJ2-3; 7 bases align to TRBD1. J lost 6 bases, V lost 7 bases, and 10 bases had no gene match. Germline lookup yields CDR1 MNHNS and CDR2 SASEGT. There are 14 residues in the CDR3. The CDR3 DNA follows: TGTGCCAGCATGGAGAGGGGGCGGGCGGATACGCAGTATTTT. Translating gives CASMERGRADTQYF.

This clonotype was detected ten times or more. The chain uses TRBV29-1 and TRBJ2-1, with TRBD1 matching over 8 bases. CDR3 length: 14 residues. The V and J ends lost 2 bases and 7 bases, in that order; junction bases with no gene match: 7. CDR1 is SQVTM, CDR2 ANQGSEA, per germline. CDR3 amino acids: CSVEKGRQGNEQFF. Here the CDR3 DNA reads TGCAGCGTTGAAAAGGGGAGACAGGGGAATGAGCAGTTCTTC.

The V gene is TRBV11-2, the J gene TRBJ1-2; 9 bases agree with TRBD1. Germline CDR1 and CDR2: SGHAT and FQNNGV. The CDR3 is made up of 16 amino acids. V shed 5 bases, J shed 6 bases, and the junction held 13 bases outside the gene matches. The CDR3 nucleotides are TGTGCCAGCAGCGCGTCCGGGACAGGGTTACTGGATGGCTACACCTTC. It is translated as CASSASGTGLLDGYTF.

This CDR3 is CSAITLGLAGPKGTNEQFF. CDR3 nucleotides: TGCAGTGCTATTACCTTAGGGCTAGCGGGCCCCAAGGGGACGAATGAGCAGTTCTTC. The gene calls are TRBV20-1 and TRBJ2-1; 8 nucleotides line up with TRBD2. This CDR3 spans 19 amino acids. Per the germline V gene, CDR1 is DFQATT and CDR2 is SNEGSKA (reference sequence). J lost 7 bases, V lost 4 bases, and 24 bases had no gene match.